Below, 2 T cell receptor beta chains from the same sample are listed, as sequenced in a study of T cell responses to AZD1222 COVID-19 vaccine. Assay: immunoSEQ multiplex PCR; the TCRdb copy retains only in-frame clones and omits some. The sample includes some 130,000 clones, roughly nine tenths of them seen just once. Source: peripheral blood, taken on day 0 of AZD1222 vaccination. All receptors derive from an adult in good health.

J is TRBJ2-3 and V is TRBV19, with D unresolved. The CDR3 is 15 residues long. Germline assignment: CDR1 LNHDA and CDR2 SQIVND (reference sequence). The germline V and J ends were trimmed by 5 bases and 2 bases, with 14 bases remaining between them. CDR3 in amino acids: CASSQDPTYTDTQYF. As DNA, the CDR3 is TGTGCCAGTAGTCAGGACCCGACGTACACAGATACGCAGTATTTT.

Only a few counts were recorded for this clone. As DNA, the CDR3 is TGCAGCGCGAGAGTGGGGTCGAACACCGGGGAGCTGTTTTTT. Amino acids: CSARVGSNTGELFF. This chain connects TRBV29-1 to TRBJ2-2; D remains unclear. The CDR3 extends over 14 amino acids. Germline V lookup: CDR1 SQVTM, CDR2 ANQGSEA. V dropped 7 bases and J dropped 0 bases, with 12 bases sitting between them.